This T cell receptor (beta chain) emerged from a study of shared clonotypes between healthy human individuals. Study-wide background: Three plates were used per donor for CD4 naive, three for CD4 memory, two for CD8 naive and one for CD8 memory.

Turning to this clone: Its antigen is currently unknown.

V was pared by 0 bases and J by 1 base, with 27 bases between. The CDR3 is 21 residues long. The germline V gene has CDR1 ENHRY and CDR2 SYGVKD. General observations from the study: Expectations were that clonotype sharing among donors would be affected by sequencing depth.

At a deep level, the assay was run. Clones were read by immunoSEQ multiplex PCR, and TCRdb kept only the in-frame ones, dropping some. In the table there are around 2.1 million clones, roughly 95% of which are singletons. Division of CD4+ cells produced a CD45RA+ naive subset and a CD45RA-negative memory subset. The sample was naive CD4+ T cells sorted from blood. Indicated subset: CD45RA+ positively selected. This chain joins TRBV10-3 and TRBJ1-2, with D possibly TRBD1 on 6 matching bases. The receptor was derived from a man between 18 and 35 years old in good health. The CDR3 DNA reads TGTGCCATCAGTGAGTCGACCTTGGGGGACACTCAGTTACAAGTTAACTATGGCTACACCTTC. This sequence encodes CAISESTLGDTQLQVNYGYTF.